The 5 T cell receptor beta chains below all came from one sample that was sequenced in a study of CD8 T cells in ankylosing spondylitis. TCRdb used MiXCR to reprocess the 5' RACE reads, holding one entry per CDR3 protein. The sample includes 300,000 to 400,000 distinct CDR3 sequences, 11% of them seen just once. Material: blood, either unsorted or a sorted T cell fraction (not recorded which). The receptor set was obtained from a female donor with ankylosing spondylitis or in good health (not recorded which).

CDR3 sequence (DNA): TGCAGTGCTTCAGAGGGGGGCTGGTCGGTCACAGATACGCAGTATTTT. Its translation: CSASEGGWSVTDTQYF. This chain uses TRBV20-1 with TRBJ2-3; D possibly matches TRBD1 or TRBD2 (6 bases each). CDR1 DFQATT and CDR2 SNEGSKA come from the germline V gene (reference sequence). Trimming cost V 5 bases and J 2 bases, with 20 bases left between them. This CDR3 spans 16 amino acids.

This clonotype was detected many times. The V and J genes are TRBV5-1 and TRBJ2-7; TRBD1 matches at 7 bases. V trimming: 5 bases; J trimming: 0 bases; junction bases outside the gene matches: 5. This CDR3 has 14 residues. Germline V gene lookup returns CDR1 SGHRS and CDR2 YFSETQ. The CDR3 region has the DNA TGCGCCAGCAGGGGGACAGTAAACTCCTACGAGCAGTACTTC. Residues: CASRGTVNSYEQYF.

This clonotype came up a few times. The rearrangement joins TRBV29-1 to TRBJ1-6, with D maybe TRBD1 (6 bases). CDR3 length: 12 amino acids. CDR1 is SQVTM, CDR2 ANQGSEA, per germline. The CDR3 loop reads CRIWTVGSALHF. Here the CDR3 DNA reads TGCAGGATCTGGACAGTGGGTTCGGCCCTCCACTTT.

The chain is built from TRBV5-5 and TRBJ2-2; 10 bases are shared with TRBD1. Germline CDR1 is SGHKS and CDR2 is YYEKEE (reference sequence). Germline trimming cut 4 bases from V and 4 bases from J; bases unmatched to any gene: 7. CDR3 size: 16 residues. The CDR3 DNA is TGTGCCAGCAGCCCAGGGACAGGGGCGGCCACCGGGGAGCTGTTTTTT. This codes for CASSPGTGAATGELFF.

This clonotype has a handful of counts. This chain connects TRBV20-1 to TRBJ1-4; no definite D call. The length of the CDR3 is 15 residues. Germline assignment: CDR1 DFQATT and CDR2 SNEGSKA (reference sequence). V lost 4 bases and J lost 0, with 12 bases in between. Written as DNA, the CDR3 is TGCAGTGCTACCCCGTCAGGCCCAACTAATGAAAAACTGTTTTTT. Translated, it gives CSATPSGPTNEKLFF.